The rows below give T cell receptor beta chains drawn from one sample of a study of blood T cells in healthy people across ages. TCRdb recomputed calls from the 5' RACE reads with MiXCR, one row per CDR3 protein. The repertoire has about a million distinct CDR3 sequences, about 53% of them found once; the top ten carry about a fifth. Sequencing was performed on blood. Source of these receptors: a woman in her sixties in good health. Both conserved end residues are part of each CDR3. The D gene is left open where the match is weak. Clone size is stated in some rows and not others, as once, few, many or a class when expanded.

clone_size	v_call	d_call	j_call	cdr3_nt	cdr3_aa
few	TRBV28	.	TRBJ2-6	TGTGCCAGCAGCATAGATCTTGGTACTGGGGCCAACGTCCTGACTTTC	CASSIDLGTGANVLTF
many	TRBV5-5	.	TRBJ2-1	TGTGCCAGCAGCACCGGGACAGCCACAGCGGGGGAGCAGTTCTTC	CASSTGTATAGEQFF
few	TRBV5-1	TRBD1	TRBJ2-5	TGCGCCAGCAGCTTGGATGGGCAGGGGGTGAAGACCCAGTACTTC	CASSLDGQGVKTQYF
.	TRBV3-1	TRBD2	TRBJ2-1	TGTGCCAGCAGCCCAGCTAGCGGGCACTACAATGAGCAGTTCTTC	CASSPASGHYNEQFF
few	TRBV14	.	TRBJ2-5	TGTGCCAGCAGCCAAGTGATGGGGGCAGAGACCCAGTACTTC	CASSQVMGAETQYF
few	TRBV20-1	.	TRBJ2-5	TGCAGTGCCCTAGGGAACGGGGAGACCCAGTACTTC	CSALGNGETQYF
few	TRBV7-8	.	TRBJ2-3	TGTGCCAGCAGCTTATTAGCCGGCCCTAGCACAGATACGCAGTATTTT	CASSLLAGPSTDTQYF
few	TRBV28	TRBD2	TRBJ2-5	TGTGCCAGCACCGCTAGACTAGCGGGGTCGGGGGAGACCCAGTACTTC	CASTARLAGSGETQYF
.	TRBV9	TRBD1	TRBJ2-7	TGTGCCAGCAGCTTCCCTCCGGGACAGCAATCCTACGAGCAGTACTTC	CASSFPPGQQSYEQYF
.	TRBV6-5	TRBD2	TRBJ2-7	TGTGCCAGTAAAAGGACTAGCGAAAACTACGAGCAGTACTTC	CASKRTSENYEQYF
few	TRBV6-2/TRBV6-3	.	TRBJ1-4	TGTGCCAGCAGCAGAGGAGCGTCGTTGCAGGCCGCAACTAATGAAAAACTGTTTTTT	CASSRGASLQAATNEKLFF
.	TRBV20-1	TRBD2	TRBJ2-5	TGCAGTGCTAGAGCTGTCAGGAGCGGGAGGGACCAAGAGACCCAGTACTTC	CSARAVRSGRDQETQYF
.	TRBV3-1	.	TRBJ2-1	TGTGCCAGCAGCCAAGACTCCTTGGCGGGTGGACCTTACAATGAGCAGTTCTTC	CASSQDSLAGGPYNEQFF
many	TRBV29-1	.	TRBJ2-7	TGCAGCGTTGAATTAAAGGGGCTAGGAGTGCAGTACTTC	CSVELKGLGVQYF
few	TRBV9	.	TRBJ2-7	TGTGCCAGCAGCTCGACTACCACGGTCTCCGAGCAGTACTTC	CASSSTTTVSEQYF
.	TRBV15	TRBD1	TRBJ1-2	TGTGCCACCAGCAGAGGTCTAGGGGGCGCTGACTATGGCTACACCTTC	CATSRGLGGADYGYTF
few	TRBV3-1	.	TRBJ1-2	TGTGCCAGCAGCCAAGAGGGGGGAGACTATGGCTACACCTTC	CASSQEGGDYGYTF
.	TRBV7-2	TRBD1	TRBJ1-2	TGTGCCAGCAGCTCGGGACAGGGGCCGGTCTTCTATGGCTACACCTTC	CASSSGQGPVFYGYTF
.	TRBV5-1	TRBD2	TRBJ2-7	TGCGCCAGCAGCTCCTCGACTAGCGGGAGGTACGAGCAGTACTTC	CASSSSTSGRYEQYF
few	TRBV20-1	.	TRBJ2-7	TGCAGTGCTACCTTACTCGGGGTCGGCGAGCAGTACTTC	CSATLLGVGEQYF
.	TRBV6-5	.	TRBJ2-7	TGTGCCAGCAGTTACGTCCACGGGGGAGAGTTCTCCGAGCAGTACTTC	CASSYVHGGEFSEQYF
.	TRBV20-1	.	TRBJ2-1	TGCAGTGCACCTGAGTACGATGAGCAGTTCTTC	CSAPEYDEQFF
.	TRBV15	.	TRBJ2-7	TGTGCCACCAGCAGAGATGTCAAACCCACCAGTGGGCAGTACTTC	CATSRDVKPTSGQYF
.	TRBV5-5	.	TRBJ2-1	TGTGCCAGCAGCTTGAGTTGGCAGGGTTACAATGAGCAGTTCTTC	CASSLSWQGYNEQFF
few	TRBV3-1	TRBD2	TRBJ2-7	TGTGCCAGCAGCCAAGCTCCGGGACTAGCGGGAACGGGCGAGCAGTACTTC	CASSQAPGLAGTGEQYF
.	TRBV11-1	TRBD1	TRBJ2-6	TGTGCCAGCAGCTTCGGGGACAGGGGTTTTGGGGCCAACGTCCTGACTTTC	CASSFGDRGFGANVLTF
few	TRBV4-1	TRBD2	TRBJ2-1	TGCGCCAGCAGCCAAGGATGGGGACTAGCGGGAGTACCCGACGGGGATGAGCAGTTCTTC	CASSQGWGLAGVPDGDEQFF
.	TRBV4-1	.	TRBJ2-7	TGCGCCAGCAGCCAAAGGGAAGGGGACGCATACACCTACGAGCAGTACTTC	CASSQREGDAYTYEQYF
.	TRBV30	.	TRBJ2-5	TGTGCCTGGAGTGTAAAGGGAGAGACCCAGTACTTC	CAWSVKGETQYF
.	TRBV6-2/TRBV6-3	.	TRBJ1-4	TGTGCCAGCAGTTACTCGAATATGTGGAGAAAACTGTTTTTT	CASSYSNMWRKLFF
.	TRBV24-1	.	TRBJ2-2	TGTGCCACCAGTGACTGGAACACCGGGGAGCTGTTTTTT	CATSDWNTGELFF
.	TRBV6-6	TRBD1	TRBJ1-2	TGTGCCAGCAGAGAGGCGGGACAGGACTATGGCTACACCTTC	CASREAGQDYGYTF
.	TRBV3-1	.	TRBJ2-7	TGTGCCAGCAGCCAGGGACTGAACCACGAGCAGTACTTC	CASSQGLNHEQYF
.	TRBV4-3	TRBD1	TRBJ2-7	TGCGCCAGCAGCCAAGTGGACGGGACAGGGGGCGAGCAGTACTTC	CASSQVDGTGGEQYF
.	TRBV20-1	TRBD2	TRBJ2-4	TGCAGTGCTAAAACGGGGAGGGCTAGTGCCAAAAACATTCAGTACTTC	CSAKTGRASAKNIQYF
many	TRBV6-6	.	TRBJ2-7	TGTGCCAGCAGTCCCGCCACAGGCTTCTCCTACGAGCAGTACTTC	CASSPATGFSYEQYF
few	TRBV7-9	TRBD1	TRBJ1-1	TGTGCCAGCGGACCCGGGACAGCGAACACTGAAGCTTTCTTT	CASGPGTANTEAFF
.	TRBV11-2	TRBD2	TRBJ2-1	TGTGCCAGCAGCTCCAGGACTAGCGGGAGGTCTTCCAATGAGCAGTTCTTC	CASSSRTSGRSSNEQFF
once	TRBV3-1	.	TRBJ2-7	TGTGCCAGCAACCAAGATACGGTCCGGTCCTACGAGCAGTACTTC	CASNQDTVRSYEQYF
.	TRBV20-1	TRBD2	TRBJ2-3	TGCAGTGCCATCGATTCAGCGGGACGCACAGATACGCAGTATTTT	CSAIDSAGRTDTQYF
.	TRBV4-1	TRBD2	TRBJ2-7	TGCGCCAGCAGCCCGATCGTAGCGGGAGGGAACTACGAGCAGTACTTC	CASSPIVAGGNYEQYF
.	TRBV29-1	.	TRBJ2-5	TGCAGCGTAGGCCGAAACAGGGCCGGACAAGAGACCCAGTACTTC	CSVGRNRAGQETQYF
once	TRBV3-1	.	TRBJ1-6	TGTGCCAGCAGCCAAGGGCAAGACGTTGCACCCCTCCACTTT	CASSQGQDVAPLHF
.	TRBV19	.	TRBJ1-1	TGTGCCAGTAGATATAGGGGCACGAACACTGAAGCTTTCTTT	CASRYRGTNTEAFF
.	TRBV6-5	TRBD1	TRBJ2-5	TGTGCCAGCAGTTACGCGTCCGGGACAGGGGTGGAGACCCAGTACTTC	CASSYASGTGVETQYF
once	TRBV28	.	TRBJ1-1	TGTGCCAGTAGAAATTGGGGGGTGGGAGCTTTCTTT	CASRNWGVGAFF
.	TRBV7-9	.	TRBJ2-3	TGTGCCAGCAGCCTCCGGGGGTTCGGCACAGACACGCAGTATTTT	CASSLRGFGTDTQYF
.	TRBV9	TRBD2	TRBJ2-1	TGTGCCAGCAGCGCCTGGGGACTAGCGGAATTACAAAGTGAGCAGTTCTTC	CASSAWGLAELQSEQFF
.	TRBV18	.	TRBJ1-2	TGTGCCAGCTCTCCCGGGAGAGCCTCCAACTATGGCTACACCTTC	CASSPGRASNYGYTF
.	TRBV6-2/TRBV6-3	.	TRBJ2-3	TGTGCCAGCAAGGAGTACAGCTCAGATACGCAGTATTTT	CASKEYSSDTQYF
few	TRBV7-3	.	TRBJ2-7	TGTGCCAGCAGCCCCCATCCGGGACTCGCTACCTACGAGCAGTACTTC	CASSPHPGLATYEQYF
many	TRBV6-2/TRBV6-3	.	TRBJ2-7	TGTGCCACCATCTCACAGGGTAACGAGCAGTACTTC	CATISQGNEQYF